The source of this T cell receptor beta chain is a study of cytomegalovirus exposure and HLA in healthy donors. Study-level findings and limits: A previous analysis found most TCR beta V segments productive roughly 90% or roughly 30% of the time. A few V segments could not be told apart, such as TRBV6-2 and TRBV6-3, and were left out.

This clone was observed a single time. Antigen unknown. Germline CDR1 GTSNPN, CDR2 SVGIG (reference sequence). Between the trimmed V and J ends, which lost 1 base and 5 bases, there was a span of 8 bases. The CDR3 sequence is 12 residues long. This PCR relied on a set of 60 Vbeta primers and 13 Jbeta primers. Sequencing used immunoSEQ multiplex PCR; TCRdb keeps in-frame clones, though not all of them. The repertoire includes around 150,000 clones, approximately 80% of them detected once, and 1.8% sits in the top ten. V is TRBV30 and J is TRBJ1-2; D uncertain. This sequence originates from a middle-aged man in good health and CMV-seronegative. The specimen sequenced was PBMCs. The CDR3 bases are TGTGCCTGGAGTGGCCACTATTATGGCTACACCTTC. It encodes CAWSGHYYGYTF.